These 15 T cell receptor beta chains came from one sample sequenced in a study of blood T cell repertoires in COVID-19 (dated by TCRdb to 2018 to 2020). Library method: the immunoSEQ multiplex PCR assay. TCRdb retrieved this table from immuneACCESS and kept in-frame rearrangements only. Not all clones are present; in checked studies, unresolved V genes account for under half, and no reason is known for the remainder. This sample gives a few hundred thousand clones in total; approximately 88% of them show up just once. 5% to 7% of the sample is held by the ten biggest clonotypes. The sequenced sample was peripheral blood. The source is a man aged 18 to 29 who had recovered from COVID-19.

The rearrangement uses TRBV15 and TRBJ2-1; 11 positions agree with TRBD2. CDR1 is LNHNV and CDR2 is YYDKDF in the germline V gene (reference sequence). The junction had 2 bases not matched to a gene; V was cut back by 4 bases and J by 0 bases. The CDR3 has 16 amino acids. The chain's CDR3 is CATSIGTSGSYNEQFF. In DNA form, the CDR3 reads TGTGCCACCAGCATTGGGACTAGCGGCTCCTACAATGAGCAGTTCTTC.

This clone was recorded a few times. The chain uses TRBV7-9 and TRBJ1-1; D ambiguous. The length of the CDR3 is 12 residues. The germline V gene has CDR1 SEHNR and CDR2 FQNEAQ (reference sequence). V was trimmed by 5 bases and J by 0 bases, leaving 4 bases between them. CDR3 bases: TGTGCCAGCAGCGAGTTGAACACTGAAGCTTTCTTT. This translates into CASSELNTEAFF.

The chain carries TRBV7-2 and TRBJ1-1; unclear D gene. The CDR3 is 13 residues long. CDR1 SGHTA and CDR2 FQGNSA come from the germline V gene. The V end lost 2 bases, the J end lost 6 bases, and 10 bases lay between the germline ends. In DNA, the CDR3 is TGTGCCAGCAGCTTATTTTCTCTATCTGAAGCTTTCTTT. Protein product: CASSLFSLSEAFF.

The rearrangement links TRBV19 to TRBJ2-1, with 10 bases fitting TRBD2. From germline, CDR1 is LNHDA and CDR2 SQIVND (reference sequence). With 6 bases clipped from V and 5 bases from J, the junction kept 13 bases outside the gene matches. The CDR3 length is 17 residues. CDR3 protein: CASSPGYSGGLDNEQFF. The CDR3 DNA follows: TGTGCCAGTAGCCCGGGGTATAGCGGGGGGCTCGACAATGAGCAGTTCTTC.

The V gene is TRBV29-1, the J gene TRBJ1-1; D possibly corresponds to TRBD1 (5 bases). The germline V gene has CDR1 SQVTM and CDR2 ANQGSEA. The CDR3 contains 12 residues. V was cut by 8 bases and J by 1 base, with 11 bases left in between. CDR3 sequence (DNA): TGCAGCATCCTTCAGGGGAACACTGAAGCTTTCTTT. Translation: CSILQGNTEAFF.

The CDR3 nucleotides are TGTGCCAGCAGCCCTAGCGGGACTGGCTACGAGCAGTACTTC. This gives the protein CASSPSGTGYEQYF. The chain links TRBV4-2 to TRBJ2-7, with 9 bases that match TRBD2. The CDR3 runs 14 residues. The V gene end was trimmed by 4 bases and the J gene end by 3 bases; junction bases not matched to a gene: 4. Germline assignment: CDR1 LGHNA and CDR2 YNFKEQ.

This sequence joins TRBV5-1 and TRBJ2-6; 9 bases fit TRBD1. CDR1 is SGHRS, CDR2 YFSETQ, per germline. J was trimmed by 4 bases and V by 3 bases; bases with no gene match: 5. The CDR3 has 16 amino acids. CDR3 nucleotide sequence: TGCGCCAGCAGCTACGACAGGGGGGACGGGGCCAACGTCCTGACTTTC. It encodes CASSYDRGDGANVLTF. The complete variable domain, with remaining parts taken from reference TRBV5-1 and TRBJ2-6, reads KAGVTQTPRYLIKTRGQQVTLSCSPISGHRSVSWYQQTPGQGLQFLFEYFSETQRNKGNFPGRFSGRQFSNSRSEMNVSTLELGDSALYLCASSYDRGDGANVLTFGAGSRLTVL.

CDR3 bases: TGTGCTACTAGCCGGGACAGCACTGAAGCTTTCTTT. Its protein is CATSRDSTEAFF. This chain uses TRBV12-5 with TRBJ1-1, with 7 positions matching TRBD1. CDR1 and CDR2 (germline): LGHNT, FRNRAP. The CDR3 sequence is 12 residues long. With 10 bases clipped from V and 4 bases from J, the junction kept 6 bases outside the gene matches.

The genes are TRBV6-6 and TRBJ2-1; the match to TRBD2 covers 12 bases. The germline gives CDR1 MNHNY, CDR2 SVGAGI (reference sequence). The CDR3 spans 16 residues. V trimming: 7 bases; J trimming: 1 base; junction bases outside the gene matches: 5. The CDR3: CASTKLAGGSYNEQFF. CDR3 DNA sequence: TGTGCCAGCACCAAACTAGCGGGGGGATCCTACAATGAGCAGTTCTTC.

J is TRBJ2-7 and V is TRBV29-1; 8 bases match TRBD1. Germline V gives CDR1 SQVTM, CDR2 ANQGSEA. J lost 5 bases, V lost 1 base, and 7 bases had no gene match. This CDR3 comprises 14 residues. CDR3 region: CSVEVGQGRNEQYF. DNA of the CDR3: TGCAGCGTTGAAGTAGGACAGGGACGGAACGAGCAGTACTTC.

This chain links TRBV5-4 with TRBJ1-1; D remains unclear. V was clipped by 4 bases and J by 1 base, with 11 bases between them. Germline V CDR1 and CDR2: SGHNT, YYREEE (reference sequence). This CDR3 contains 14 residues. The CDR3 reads CASSPRTPNTEAFF. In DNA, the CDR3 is TGTGCCAGCAGCCCTCGGACTCCGAACACTGAAGCTTTCTTT.

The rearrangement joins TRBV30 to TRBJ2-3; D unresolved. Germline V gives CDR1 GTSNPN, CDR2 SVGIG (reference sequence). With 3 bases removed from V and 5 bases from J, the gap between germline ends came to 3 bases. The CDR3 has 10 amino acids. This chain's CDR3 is CAWSGDTQYF. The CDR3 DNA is TGTGCCTGGAGCGGAGATACGCAGTATTTT.

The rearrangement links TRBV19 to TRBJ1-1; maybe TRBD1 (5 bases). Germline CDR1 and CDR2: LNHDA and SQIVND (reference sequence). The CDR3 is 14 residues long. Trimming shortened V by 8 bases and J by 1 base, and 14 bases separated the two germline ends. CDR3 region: CASAQGVSNTEAFF. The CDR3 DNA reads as TGTGCCAGTGCCCAGGGCGTATCGAACACTGAAGCTTTCTTT.

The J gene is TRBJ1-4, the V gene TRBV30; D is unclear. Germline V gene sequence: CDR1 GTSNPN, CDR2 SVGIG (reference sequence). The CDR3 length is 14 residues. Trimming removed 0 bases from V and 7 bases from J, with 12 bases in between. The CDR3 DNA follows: TGTGCCTGGAGTGTAGGTACAGTCGGTGAAAAACTGTTTTTT. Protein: CAWSVGTVGEKLFF.

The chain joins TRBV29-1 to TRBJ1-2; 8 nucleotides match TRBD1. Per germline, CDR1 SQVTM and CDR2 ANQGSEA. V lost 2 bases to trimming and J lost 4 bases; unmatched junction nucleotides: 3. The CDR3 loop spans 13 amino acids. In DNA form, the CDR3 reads TGCAGCGTTGAAAAAGGACAGGGCTATGGCTACACCTTC. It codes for CSVEKGQGYGYTF. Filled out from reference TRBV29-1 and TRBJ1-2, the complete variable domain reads SAVISQKPSRDICQRGTSLTIQCQVDSQVTMMFWYRQQPGQSLTLIATANQGSEATYESGFVIDKFPISRPNLTFSTLTVSNMSPEDSSIYLCSVEKGQGYGYTFGSGTRLTVV.